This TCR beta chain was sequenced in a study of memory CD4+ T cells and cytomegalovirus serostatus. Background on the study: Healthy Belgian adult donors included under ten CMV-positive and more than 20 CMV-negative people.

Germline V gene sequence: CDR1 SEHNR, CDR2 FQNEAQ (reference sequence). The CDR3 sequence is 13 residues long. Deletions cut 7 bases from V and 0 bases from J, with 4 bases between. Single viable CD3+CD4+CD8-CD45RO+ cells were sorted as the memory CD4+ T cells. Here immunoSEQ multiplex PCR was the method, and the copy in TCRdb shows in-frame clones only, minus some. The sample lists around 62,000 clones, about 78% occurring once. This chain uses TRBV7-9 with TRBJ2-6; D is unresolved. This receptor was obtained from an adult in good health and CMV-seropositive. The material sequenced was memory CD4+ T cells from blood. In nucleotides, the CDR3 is TGTGCCAGCATCTCCTCTGGGGCCAACGTCCTGACTTTC. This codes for CASISSGANVLTF. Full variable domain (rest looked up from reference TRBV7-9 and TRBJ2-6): DTGVSQNPRHKITKRGQNVTFRCDPISEHNRLYWYRQTLGQGPEFLTYFQNEAQLEKSRLLSDRFSAERPKGSFSTLEIQRTEQGDSAMYLCASISSGANVLTFGAGSRLTVL.